This T cell receptor beta chain was obtained from a study of T-cell reconstitution after alpha-beta-depleted transplantation in children. Points from the study as a whole: Expanded clones from the graft, numbering several hundred, reportedly supplied alpha-beta T cells about two months after transplant. The authors attributed T-cell counts and diversity one year after transplant mostly to newly produced T cells. Day-60 TCRbeta diversity that was high in some patients was derived from surviving recipient T cells and thymic progenitors.

Regarding this clonotype: Its specificity is unknown.

Trimming shortened V by 4 bases and J by 0 bases, and 17 bases separated the two germline ends. The V gene's germline CDR1 is SGHDT and CDR2 YYEEEE. The CDR3 spans 16 residues. Construction of the TCRbeta library involved unique molecular identifiers. TCRdb reprocessed the PCR reads with MiXCR, giving one entry per CDR3 protein. The sample lists more than 200,000 distinct CDR3 sequences, approximately 17% occurring once. The sequence was collected from a male patient between 2 and 15 years old who had a stem cell transplant for acute lymphoblastic leukemia, so the T cells may come from the graft donor. This specimen consisted of PBMCs, mostly from graft donor cells, obtained 360 days after TCRalphabeta/CD19-depleted stem cell transplant. The chain carries TRBV5-6 and TRBJ2-7; no clear D gene. The CDR3 loop reads CASSTPGRSSSYEQYF. The DNA of the CDR3 is TGTGCCAGCAGCACACCGGGTAGGAGCAGCTCCTACGAGCAGTACTTC.